This T cell receptor beta chain was captured in a study of cytomegalovirus exposure and HLA in healthy donors. Study-level findings and limits: A list of roughly 180 TCR beta chains associated with cytomegalovirus was given. Near-uniform donor sequencing depth was presumed by presence/absence analyses. Researchers left out some V segments, among them TRBV6-2 and TRBV6-3, as indistinguishable. TCR beta V segments were, for the most part, productive about 87% or about 30% of the time in an earlier analysis.

Researchers ran the PCR with 60 Vbeta and 13 Jbeta primers. Clones were read by immunoSEQ multiplex PCR, and TCRdb kept only the in-frame ones, dropping some. Of about 140,000 clones detected, roughly 79% appear once; the ten largest clones hold roughly 2.8%. Worth noting for this clone: What it recognizes is unknown.

This CDR3 has 15 amino acids. Germline V gene sequence: CDR1 MNHEY, CDR2 SMNVEV (reference sequence). Trimming removed 3 bases from V and 4 bases from J, with 15 bases in between. The receptor was derived from a male donor in good health and CMV-seronegative. The sample was PBMCs. The chain employs TRBV27 and TRBJ1-1, with a possible D match to TRBD1 (5 bases). The CDR3 is CASSLGFGGGTEAFF. In DNA form, the CDR3 reads TGTGCCAGCAGTTTGGGATTTGGGGGAGGCACTGAAGCTTTCTTT.